The following is a T cell receptor (beta chain) sequence with its context. From germline, CDR1 is GTSNPN and CDR2 SVGIG (reference sequence). V shed 0 bases, J shed 7 bases, and the junction held 8 bases outside the gene matches. The CDR3 contains 14 residues. This entry belongs to a study of blood T cell repertoires in COVID-19. As for the study in general: Samples representing acute and convalescent COVID-19 were sourced from the United States, Italy and Spain.

Sequencing used immunoSEQ multiplex PCR; TCRdb keeps in-frame clones, though not all of them. The sample carries about 230,000 clones, 70% to 90% recorded once. The rearrangement links TRBV30 to TRBJ1-1; TRBD1 agrees at 7 bases. This TCR was recovered from a man younger than 45 with COVID-19, enrolled during active disease. Sequences were obtained from peripheral blood. The CDR3 DNA follows: TGTGCCTGGAGTGTAAGGGGACAGCGACTTGAAGCTTTCTTT. Residues: CAWSVRGQRLEAFF.